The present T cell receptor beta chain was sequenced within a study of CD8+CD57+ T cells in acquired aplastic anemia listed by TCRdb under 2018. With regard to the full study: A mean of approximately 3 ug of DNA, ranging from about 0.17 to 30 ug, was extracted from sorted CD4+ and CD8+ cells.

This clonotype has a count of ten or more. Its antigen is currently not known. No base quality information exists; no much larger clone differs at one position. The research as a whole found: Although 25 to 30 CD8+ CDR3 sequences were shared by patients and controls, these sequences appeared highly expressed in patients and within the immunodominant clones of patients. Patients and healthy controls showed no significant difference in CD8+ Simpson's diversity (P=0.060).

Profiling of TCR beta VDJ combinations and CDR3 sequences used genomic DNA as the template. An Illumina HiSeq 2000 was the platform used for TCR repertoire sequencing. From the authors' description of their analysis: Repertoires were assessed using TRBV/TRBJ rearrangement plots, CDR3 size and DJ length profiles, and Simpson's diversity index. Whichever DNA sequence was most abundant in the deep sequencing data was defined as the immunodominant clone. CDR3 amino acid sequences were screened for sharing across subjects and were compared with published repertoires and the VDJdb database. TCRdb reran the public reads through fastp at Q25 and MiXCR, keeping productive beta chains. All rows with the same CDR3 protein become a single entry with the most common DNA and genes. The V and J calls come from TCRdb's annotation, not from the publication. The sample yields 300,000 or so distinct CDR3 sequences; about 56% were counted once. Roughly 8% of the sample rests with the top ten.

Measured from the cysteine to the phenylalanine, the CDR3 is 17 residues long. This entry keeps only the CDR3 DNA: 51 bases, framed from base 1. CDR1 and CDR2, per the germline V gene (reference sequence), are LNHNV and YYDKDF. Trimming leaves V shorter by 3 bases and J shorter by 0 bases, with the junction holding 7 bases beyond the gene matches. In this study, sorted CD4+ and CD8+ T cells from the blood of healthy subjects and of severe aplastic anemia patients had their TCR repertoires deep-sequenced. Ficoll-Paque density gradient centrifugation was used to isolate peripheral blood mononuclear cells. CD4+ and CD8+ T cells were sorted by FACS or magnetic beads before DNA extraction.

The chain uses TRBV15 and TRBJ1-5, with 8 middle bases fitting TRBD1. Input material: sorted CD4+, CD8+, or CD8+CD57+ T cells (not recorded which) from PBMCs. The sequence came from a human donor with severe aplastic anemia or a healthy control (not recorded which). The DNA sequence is TGTGCCACCAGCAGGCCTAGGACAGGGTATAGCAATCAGCCCCAGCATTTT. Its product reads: CATSRPRTGYSNQPQHF.